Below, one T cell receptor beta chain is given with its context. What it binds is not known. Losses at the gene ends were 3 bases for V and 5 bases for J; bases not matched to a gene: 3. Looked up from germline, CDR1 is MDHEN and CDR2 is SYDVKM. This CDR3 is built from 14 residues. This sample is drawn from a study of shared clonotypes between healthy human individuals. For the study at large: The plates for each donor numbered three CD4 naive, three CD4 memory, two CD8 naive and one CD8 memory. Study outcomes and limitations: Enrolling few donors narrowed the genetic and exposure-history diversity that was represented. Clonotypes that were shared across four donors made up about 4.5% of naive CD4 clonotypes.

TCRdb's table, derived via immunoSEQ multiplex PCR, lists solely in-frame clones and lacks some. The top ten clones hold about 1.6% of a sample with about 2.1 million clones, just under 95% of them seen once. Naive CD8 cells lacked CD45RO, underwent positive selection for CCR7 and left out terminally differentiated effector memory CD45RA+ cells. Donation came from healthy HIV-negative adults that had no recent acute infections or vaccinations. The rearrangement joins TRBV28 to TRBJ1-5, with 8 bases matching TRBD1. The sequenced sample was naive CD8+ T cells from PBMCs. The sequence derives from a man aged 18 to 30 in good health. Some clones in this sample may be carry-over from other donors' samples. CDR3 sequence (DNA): TGTGCCAGCAGTTTTTTCAGGGGGCATCAGCCCCAGCATTTT. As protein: CASSFFRGHQPQHF.